The text below deals with one T cell receptor beta chain. No cognate antigen has been identified for it. Base quality data are lacking; no much larger clone is found one base away. Each collaborating institution followed its own protocols to collect whole blood in K2EDTA tubes. For TCRbeta analysis, collaborator samples were shipped as frozen whole blood, as isolated PBMCs, or as DNA extracted from either sample type. TCRbeta CDR3 regions were amplified from genomic DNA using the immunoSEQ Assay, a bias-controlled multiplex PCR. In the original analysis: The number of nucleated cells in each sample was estimated by amplification of reference gene primers within the assay. Sequence reads were collapsed and filtered to measure the absolute abundance of every unique TCRbeta CDR3 rearrangement. Productive Simpson clonality was computed per sample as the square root of Simpson's diversity index over productive rearrangements. Not all clones reach the TCRdb copy of this immuneACCESS table, which keeps in-frame sequences only. Checked studies attribute under half of the gap to unresolved V genes and leave the rest unexplained. The V and J calls and clone size come from that table; D and trimming were worked out from the DNA. This sample lists tens of thousands of clones; roughly four fifths were detected once. The top ten hold about 38% of the sample.

These data originate in a study of blood T cell repertoires in COVID-19 (TCRdb year 2020). Broadly, across the study: Samples from collaborators originated in the United States, Italy and Spain and spanned both the acute and convalescent phases of COVID-19. Deeply sampled blood TCRbeta repertoires from subjects exposed to, actively infected with, or recovered from COVID-19 were included in the dataset. A de-identified subject ID, COVID-19 status, age in years and sex were almost always included in the sample metadata. A freely available public database, intended as a resource for researchers studying the immune response to SARS-CoV-2, is where the repertoires were released. Where available, HLA class I and class II types were taken from metadata supplied by the sample provider and were not determined by assay-based typing. The prospective study material was composed of cDNA or gDNA derived from T cells, B-cell-depleted T cells, or PBMCs. The samples were drawn from two sources: the first 160 participants of the ongoing ImmuneRACE study, and 1,000 to 1,500 subjects contributed by 6 global collaborators.

General findings and caveats noted by the study authors: How much clinical and demographic metadata was included differed by source and by participant, and the metadata was provided uncurated.

Its CDR3 holds 14 amino acids, cysteine through phenylalanine. The sequence is cut down to CDR3 DNA, 42 bases in frame from base 1. As encoded in the germline V gene (reference sequence), CDR1 is MNHEY while CDR2 is SMNVEV. The V and J ends are trimmed by 3 bases and 9 bases, leaving 15 bases between them. The TCR was taken from a human donor in a cohort sampled during active COVID-19. This sequence uses TRBV27 and TRBJ1-5, and the D gene may be TRBD1, 5 bases matching. The sample comprised peripheral blood. The CDR3 protein sequence reads: CASSLEGFVGPQHF. The DNA sequence follows: TGTGCCAGCAGTTTGGAGGGGTTTGTAGGGCCCCAGCATTTT.